A selection of T cell receptor beta chains follows, all from one sample in a study of CD8+ T cells in alopecia areata. Using immunoSEQ multiplex PCR, the repertoire was profiled, and TCRdb retains in-frame clones only, with some absent. The sample lists roughly 190,000 clones; about three fifths were seen once. The sequenced sample was CD4+ T cells sorted from blood, obtained at week 49, from a patient treated with tofacitinib. These receptors were collected from a human donor with alopecia areata. Each CDR3 is given with its conserved first and last residue. The D gene is left open where the match is weak. Clone size appears in some rows only: once, few, many, or a class for an expanded clone.

len	v_gene	d_gene	abundance	j_gene	CDR3nt	CDR3aa
16	TRBV15	.	.	TRBJ2-5	TGTGCCACCAGCAGTGCCCTGAGGAGTACCCAAGAGACCCAGTACTTC	CATSSALRSTQETQYF
17	TRBV4-3	TRBD2	.	TRBJ2-3	TGCGCCAGCAGCCAATCCGGGACTAGCGGGGGGACAGATACGCAGTATTTT	CASSQSGTSGGTDTQYF
14	TRBV5-1	.	.	TRBJ2-5	TGCGCCAGCAGCTTGGCCCCGACGGGGGAGACCCAGTACTTC	CASSLAPTGETQYF
13	TRBV30	.	.	TRBJ2-3	TGTGCCTGGAGTAACTCCCACACAGATACGCAGTATTTT	CAWSNSHTDTQYF
13	TRBV5-6	.	.	TRBJ2-6	TGTGCCAGCAGCTTCTCTGGGGCCAACGTCCTGACTTTC	CASSFSGANVLTF
13	TRBV5-6	.	.	TRBJ2-3	TGTGCCAGCAGCTCCGTAGGCACAGATACGCAGTATTTT	CASSSVGTDTQYF
12	TRBV6-5	.	.	TRBJ1-2	TGTGCCAGCACCGGGGACGCAATCGGCTACACCTTC	CASTGDAIGYTF
15	TRBV4-1	TRBD1	.	TRBJ1-2	TGCGCCAGCAGCCAACCCACTGGACAGGGAGCTGGCTACACCTTC	CASSQPTGQGAGYTF
13	TRBV6-5	.	few	TRBJ1-1	TGTGCCAGCAGAGAAGACAGACTCTACGAAGCTTTCTTT	CASREDRLYEAFF
15	TRBV4-3	.	.	TRBJ1-3	TGCGCCAGCAGCCAGGAACTAGTTTCTGGAAACACCATATATTTT	CASSQELVSGNTIYF
13	TRBV5-1	.	.	TRBJ1-5	TGCGCCAGCAGCTTGGATGTGAATCAGCCCCAGCATTTT	CASSLDVNQPQHF
14	TRBV29-1	.	.	TRBJ1-3	TGCAGCGTTTCCGGACGGAACTCTGGAAACACCATATATTTT	CSVSGRNSGNTIYF
15	TRBV4-3	.	.	TRBJ2-7	TGCGCCAGCAGCCAAGTGGGGCAGGGGCTGAAAGAGCAGTACTTC	CASSQVGQGLKEQYF
12	TRBV30	.	.	TRBJ1-2	TGTGCCTGGAGTGGACCGCGCTATGGCTACACCTTC	CAWSGPRYGYTF
17	TRBV7-6	TRBD2	few	TRBJ2-3	TGTGCCAGCAGCTCGAATGTAGCGGGGGGGCCGGCAGATACGCAGTATTTT	CASSSNVAGGPADTQYF
15	TRBV7-9	TRBD2	medium-sized	TRBJ2-1	TGTGCCAGCAGCTCTGAGCGGGACTCCTACAATGAGCAGTTCTTC	CASSSERDSYNEQFF
14	TRBV5-1	.	few	TRBJ1-4	TGCGCCAGCAGCTTTGGGCAGCTTAATGAAAAACTGTTTTTT	CASSFGQLNEKLFF
14	TRBV29-1	TRBD1	.	TRBJ2-7	TGCAGCGTCGTCACAGGGGGCTTACCCTACGAGCAGTACTTC	CSVVTGGLPYEQYF
17	TRBV4-3	TRBD2	.	TRBJ2-3	TGCGCCAGCAGCCAAAAACCTAGCGGGGGGACCACAGATACGCAGTATTTT	CASSQKPSGGTTDTQYF
13	TRBV30	.	.	TRBJ1-2	TGTGCCTGGAGTTATTCGGCAGGGCTCGGCTACACCTTC	CAWSYSAGLGYTF
11	TRBV20-1	.	once	TRBJ1-2	TGCAGTGCTAGGCAGGGCCCCGGCTACACCTTC	CSARQGPGYTF
13	TRBV29-1	.	.	TRBJ1-2	TGCAGCGCTTGGGAGGACCCGAGCTATGGCTACACCTTC	CSAWEDPSYGYTF
11	TRBV20-1	.	.	TRBJ1-5	TGCAGTGCTAACATGGACGCGGCCCAGCATTTT	CSANMDAAQHF
13	TRBV2	.	.	TRBJ1-5	TGTGCCAGCAGGGAGGAGGTCAATCAGCCCCAGCATTTT	CASREEVNQPQHF